This T cell receptor beta chain comes out of a study of PD-L1 blockade in urothelial cancer. Study at large: Before enrollment, 0 to 3 chemotherapy regimens had been given to patients.

Germline V gene lookup returns CDR1 SGHNT and CDR2 YYREEE (reference sequence). Trimming removed 4 bases at V and 0 bases at J, with 8 bases between. The CDR3 is 14 residues long. TCRdb's copy holds only in-frame clones and misses some; the assay was immunoSEQ multiplex PCR. The data hold tens of thousands of clones, with more than 80% observed a single time. Regarding time point: peripheral blood 6 weeks after treatment start. Sequenced here: PBMCs, sampled around atezolizumab (anti-PD-L1) treatment. The receptor's source is a man between 65 and 80 years old with urothelial cancer. The rearrangement links TRBV5-4 to TRBJ2-1; D ambiguous. The CDR3 loop reads CASSKSSSYNEQFF. CDR3 DNA sequence: TGTGCCAGCAGCAAGAGTAGCTCCTACAATGAGCAGTTCTTC.